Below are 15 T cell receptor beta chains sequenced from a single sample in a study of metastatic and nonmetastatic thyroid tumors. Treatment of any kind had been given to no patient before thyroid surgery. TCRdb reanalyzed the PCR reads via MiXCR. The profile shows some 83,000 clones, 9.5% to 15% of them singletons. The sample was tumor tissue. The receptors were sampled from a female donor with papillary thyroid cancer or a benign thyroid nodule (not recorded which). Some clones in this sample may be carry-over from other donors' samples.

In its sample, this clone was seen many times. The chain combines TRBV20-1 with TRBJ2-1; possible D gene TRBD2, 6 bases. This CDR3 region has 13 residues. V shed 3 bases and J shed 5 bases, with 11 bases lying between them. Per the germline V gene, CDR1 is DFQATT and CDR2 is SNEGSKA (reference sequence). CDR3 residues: CSARPSANNEQFF. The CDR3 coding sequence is TGCAGTGCTAGGCCTAGCGCGAACAATGAGCAGTTCTTC.

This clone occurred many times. The CDR3 nucleotides read TGTGCCAGCAGTTTATACGACTCGATTGGACACCCCTCGGAGACCCAGTACTTC. Translating it yields CASSLYDSIGHPSETQYF. The rearrangement links TRBV28 to TRBJ2-5; D is possibly TRBD1 (5 bases). CDR1 is MDHEN, CDR2 SYDVKM, per germline. The CDR3 runs 18 residues. Deletions cut 1 base from V and 5 bases from J, with 23 bases between.

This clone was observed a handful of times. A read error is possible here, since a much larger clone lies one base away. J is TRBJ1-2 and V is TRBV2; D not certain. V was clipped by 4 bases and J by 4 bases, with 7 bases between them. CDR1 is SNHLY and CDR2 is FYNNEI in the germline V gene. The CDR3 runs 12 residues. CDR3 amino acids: CASSGSGYGYTF. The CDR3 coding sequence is TGTGCCAGCAGTGGCTCAGGCTATGGCTACACCTTC.

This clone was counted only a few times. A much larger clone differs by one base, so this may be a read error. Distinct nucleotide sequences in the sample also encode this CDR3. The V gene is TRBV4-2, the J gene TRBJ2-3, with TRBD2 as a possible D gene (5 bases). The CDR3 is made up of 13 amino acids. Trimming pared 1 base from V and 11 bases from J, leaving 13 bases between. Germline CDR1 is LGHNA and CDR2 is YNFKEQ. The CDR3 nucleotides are TGTGCCAGCAGCCAAGGGGAGCGTGAGGGGCAGTATTTT. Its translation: CASSQGEREGQYF.

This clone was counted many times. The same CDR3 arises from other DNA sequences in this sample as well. The DNA for the CDR3 is TGTGCCAGCAGCAGAGTGAACACCGGGGAGCTGTTTTTT. As protein: CASSRVNTGELFF. This chain links TRBV9 with TRBJ2-2; D is ambiguous. The V and J ends lost 4 bases and 1 base respectively, with 5 bases between them. Per germline, CDR1 SGDLS and CDR2 YYNGEE. This CDR3 comprises 13 residues.

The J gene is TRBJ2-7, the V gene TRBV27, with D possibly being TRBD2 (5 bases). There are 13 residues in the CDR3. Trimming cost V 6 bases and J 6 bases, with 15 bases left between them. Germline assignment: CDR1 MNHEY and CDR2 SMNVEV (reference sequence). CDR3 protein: CASSSRGLGEQYF. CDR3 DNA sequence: TGTGCCAGCAGCTCTCGGGGTTTGGGCGAGCAGTACTTC.

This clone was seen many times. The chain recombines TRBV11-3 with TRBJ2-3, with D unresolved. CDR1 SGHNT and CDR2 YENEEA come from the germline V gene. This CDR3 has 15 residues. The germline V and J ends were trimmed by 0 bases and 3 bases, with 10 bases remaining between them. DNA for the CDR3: TGTGCCAGCAGCTTAGACTTAACCGGGACAGATACGCAGTATTTT. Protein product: CASSLDLTGTDTQYF.

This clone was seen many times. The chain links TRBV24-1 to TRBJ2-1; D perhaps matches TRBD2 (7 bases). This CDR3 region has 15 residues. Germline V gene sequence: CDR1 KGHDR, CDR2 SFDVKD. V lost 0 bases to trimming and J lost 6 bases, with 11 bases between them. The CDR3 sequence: CATSDLGLGGNEQFF. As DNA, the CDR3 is TGTGCCACCAGTGATTTGGGACTAGGGGGCAATGAGCAGTTCTTC.

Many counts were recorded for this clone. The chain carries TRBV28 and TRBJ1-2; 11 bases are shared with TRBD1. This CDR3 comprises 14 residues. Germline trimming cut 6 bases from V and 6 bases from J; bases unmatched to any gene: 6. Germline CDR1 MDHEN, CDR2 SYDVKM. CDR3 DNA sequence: TGTGCCAGCAGACGGACAGGGGGCGACCATGGCTACACCTTC. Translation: CASRRTGGDHGYTF.

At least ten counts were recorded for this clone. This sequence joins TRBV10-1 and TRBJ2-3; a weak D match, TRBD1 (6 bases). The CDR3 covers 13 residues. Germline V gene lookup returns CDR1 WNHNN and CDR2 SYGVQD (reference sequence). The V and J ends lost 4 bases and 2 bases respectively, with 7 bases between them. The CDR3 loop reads CASSGQVTDTQYF. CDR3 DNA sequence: TGCGCCAGCAGTGGACAGGTCACAGATACGCAGTATTTT.

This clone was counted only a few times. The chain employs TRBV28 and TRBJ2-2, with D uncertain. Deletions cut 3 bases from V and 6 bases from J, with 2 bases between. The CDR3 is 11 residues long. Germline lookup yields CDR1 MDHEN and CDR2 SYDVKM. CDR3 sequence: CASSLAGELFF. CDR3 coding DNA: TGTGCCAGCAGTTTGGCCGGGGAGCTGTTTTTT.

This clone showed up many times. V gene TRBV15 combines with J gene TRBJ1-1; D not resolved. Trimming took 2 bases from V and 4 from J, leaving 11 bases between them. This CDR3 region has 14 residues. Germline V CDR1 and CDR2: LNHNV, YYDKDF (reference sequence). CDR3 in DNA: TGTGCCACCAGCAGATTGACCCGTTCCACTGAAGCTTTCTTT. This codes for CATSRLTRSTEAFF. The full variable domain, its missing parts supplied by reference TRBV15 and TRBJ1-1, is DAMVIQNPRYQVTQFGKPVTLSCSQTLNHNVMYWYQQKSSQAPKLLFHYYDKDFNNEADTPDNFQSRRPNTSFCFLDIRSPGLGDTAMYLCATSRLTRSTEAFFGQGTRLTVV.

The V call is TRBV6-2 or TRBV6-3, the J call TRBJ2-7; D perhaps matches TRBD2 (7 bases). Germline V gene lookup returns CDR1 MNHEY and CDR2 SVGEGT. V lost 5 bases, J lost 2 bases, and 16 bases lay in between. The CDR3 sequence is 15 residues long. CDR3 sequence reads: CASSTLGGGTYEQYF. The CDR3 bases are TGTGCCAGCAGTACATTAGGGGGAGGGACCTACGAGCAGTACTTC.

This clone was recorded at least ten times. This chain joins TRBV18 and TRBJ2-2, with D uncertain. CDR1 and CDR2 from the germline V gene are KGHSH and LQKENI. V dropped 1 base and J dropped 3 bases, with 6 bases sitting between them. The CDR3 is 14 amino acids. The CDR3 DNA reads TGTGCCAGCTCACCACTGCAGGACACCGGGGAGCTGTTTTTT. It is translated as CASSPLQDTGELFF.

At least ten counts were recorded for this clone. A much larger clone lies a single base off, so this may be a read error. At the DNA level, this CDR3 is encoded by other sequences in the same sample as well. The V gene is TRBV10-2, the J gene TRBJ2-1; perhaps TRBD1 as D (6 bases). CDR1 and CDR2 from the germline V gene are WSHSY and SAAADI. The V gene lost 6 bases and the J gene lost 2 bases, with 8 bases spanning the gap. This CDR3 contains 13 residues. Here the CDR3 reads CASSGTTYNEQFF. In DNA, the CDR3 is TGCGCCAGCAGCGGGACAACCTACAATGAGCAGTTCTTC.